This is a list of T cell receptor beta chains from one sample in a study of T cell responses to AZD1222 COVID-19 vaccine. Measured with immunoSEQ multiplex PCR; TCRdb has only the in-frame clones, and not every one. The data show 70,000 to 95,000 clones, with roughly nine tenths seen just once and 2.5% to 3% held by the top ten. Sequencing was performed on peripheral blood, taken on day 0 of MenACWY control vaccination. The source of these receptors is an adult in good health. The CDR3 runs from the conserved cysteine through the conserved F or W. The D gene is left open where the match is weak. Only some rows state a clone size, as once, few, many or a class for expanded clones.

j_call clone_size v_call cdr3_length d_call cdr3_nt cdr3_aa
TRBJ2-7 once TRBV5-1 14 NA TGCGCCAGCAGCTTGGACGGGGGAACCTACGAGCAGTACTTC CASSLDGGTYEQYF
TRBJ2-7 NA TRBV6-2/TRBV6-3 12 NA TGTGCCAGCAGTTACCCCCGCTACGAGCAGTACTTC CASSYPRYEQYF
TRBJ2-2 NA TRBV13 13 NA TGTGCCAGCCAGGACAGGAACACCGGGGAGCTGTTTTTT CASQDRNTGELFF
TRBJ2-2 NA TRBV10-2 12 NA TGCGCCAGCTGGGGAAAGGTCGGGGAGCTGTTTTTT CASWGKVGELFF
TRBJ1-5 NA TRBV4-3 18 NA TGCGCCAGCAGCCAAGCGGTAAGTGGAACAGGCTACAATCAGCCCCAGCATTTT CASSQAVSGTGYNQPQHF
TRBJ2-7 few TRBV6-6 13 TRBD2 TGTGCCACTGGCGGGGGTGCGGGCTACGAGCAGTACTTC CATGGGAGYEQYF
TRBJ2-4 NA TRBV6-5 15 TRBD2 TGTGCCAGCAGTTACAAAGCGGGGGGGCCAAACATTCAGTACTTC CASSYKAGGPNIQYF
TRBJ1-1 NA TRBV7-9 14 NA TGTGCCAGCAGCTTAGGGCTTTCAGAGCCCGAAGCTTTCTTT CASSLGLSEPEAFF
TRBJ1-5 NA TRBV6-5 11 NA TGTGCCAGCAGCCAGGGGCCTATCAAGGATTTT CASSQGPIKDF
TRBJ1-1 few TRBV28 16 NA TGTGCCAGCAGTTTTGGTACAGGCAAAAGGAACACTGAAGCTTTCTTT CASSFGTGKRNTEAFF
TRBJ1-4 NA TRBV5-1 16 NA TGCGCCAGCAGCTCCTGGGACATCGCCAACGGGGAAAAACTGTTTTTT CASSSWDIANGEKLFF
TRBJ1-6 NA TRBV7-2 14 TRBD1 TGTGCCAGCTCCTCCGGGACAGCGAATTCACCCCTCCACTTT CASSSGTANSPLHF
TRBJ2-3 NA TRBV5-4 13 NA TGTGCCAGCAGCTGGGCCTCTCAGAATACGCAGTATTTT CASSWASQNTQYF
TRBJ1-6 NA TRBV5-1 14 TRBD1 TGCGCCAGCAGCTGGGACAGGGCGAGTTCACCCCTCCACTTT CASSWDRASSPLHF
TRBJ1-1 NA TRBV4-1 13 NA TGCGCCAGCAGGACGACAGGGAACACTGAAGCTTTCTTT CASRTTGNTEAFF
TRBJ2-3 NA TRBV4-3 16 NA TGCGCCAGCAGCCAAGTTAAGGGGATTCGCACAGATACGCAGTATTTT CASSQVKGIRTDTQYF
TRBJ1-3 once TRBV5-5 14 NA TGTGCCAGCAGCTTGGATTCACCTGGGAACACCATATATTTT CASSLDSPGNTIYF
TRBJ1-2 NA TRBV4-3 15 NA TGCGCCAGCAGCCAAGTTGGGGGGGGCGACTATGGCTACACCTTC CASSQVGGGDYGYTF
TRBJ2-1 NA TRBV3-1/TRBV3-2 15 NA TGTGCCAGCAGCCGGGCCCGGGACGGCCACAATGAGCAGTTCTTC CASSRARDGHNEQFF
TRBJ1-2 NA TRBV7-2 14 TRBD1 TGTGCCAGCAGCCCCGGGACAGGGGACTATGGCTACACCTTC CASSPGTGDYGYTF
TRBJ1-3 NA TRBV5-6 13 NA TGTGCCAGCAGCTTGTACGCCGGAAACACCATATATTTT CASSLYAGNTIYF
TRBJ1-6 NA TRBV10-3 14 NA TGTGCCATCAGTGAGTCGGGGGGGGATTCACCCCTCCACTTT CAISESGGDSPLHF
TRBJ2-7 once TRBV27 12 NA TGTGCCAGCAGGTCACTAGCCTACGAGCAGTACTTC CASRSLAYEQYF
TRBJ1-2 NA TRBV7-2 15 NA TGTGCCAGCAGGGAACAGGCCATGGATAACTATGGCTACACCTTC CASREQAMDNYGYTF
TRBJ1-2 NA TRBV11-2 14 NA TGTGCCAGCAGCAAAGGACGGGGCTATGGTGGCTACACCTTC CASSKGRGYGGYTF
TRBJ1-5 few TRBV3-1/TRBV3-2 16 NA TGTGCCAGCAAGCTATGCGGCTCTTGGCATCATCAGCCCCAGCATTTT CASKLCGSWHHQPQHF
TRBJ1-1 NA TRBV7-9 13 NA TGTGCCAGCAGCCGCAGGGCGGACACTGAAGCTTTCTTT CASSRRADTEAFF
TRBJ1-2 NA TRBV29-1 14 NA TGCAGCGTCCTAGACAGAGGGGCTAACTATGGCTACACCTTC CSVLDRGANYGYTF
TRBJ1-6 few TRBV7-2 13 NA TGTGCCAGCAGCTTAGTTAGGGATTCACCCCTCCACTTT CASSLVRDSPLHF
TRBJ1-5 NA TRBV6-1 12 NA TGTGCCAGCAGTGAGGGTAGCCGGCCCCAGCATTTT CASSEGSRPQHF
TRBJ2-3 NA TRBV12-3/TRBV12-4 13 NA TGTGCCAGCAGAGATATTCTCTCAGATACGCAGTATTTT CASRDILSDTQYF
TRBJ2-7 NA TRBV7-2 14 NA TGTGCCAGCAGCTTAGCGGAGAGCTCCTACGAGCAGTACTTC CASSLAESSYEQYF
TRBJ2-5 NA TRBV18 14 NA TGTGCCAGCTCACCTTGGGGGGCCCGAGAGACCCAGTACTTC CASSPWGARETQYF
TRBJ2-7 NA TRBV7-9 16 TRBD2 TGTGCCAGCAGCAGTACCCAGCGGGGACTATTCCACGAGCAGTACTTC CASSSTQRGLFHEQYF
TRBJ1-3 NA TRBV9 16 NA TGTGCCAGCAGCGTAGCACAGGGTCTGGGAGGAAACACCATATATTTT CASSVAQGLGGNTIYF
TRBJ2-5 NA TRBV5-1 15 TRBD2 TGCGCCAGCAGCCCTCTAGCGGGGGAGCAAGAGACCCAGTACTTC CASSPLAGEQETQYF
TRBJ1-4 NA TRBV6-5 16 TRBD1 TGTGCCAGCAGTTGGGGGACAGGGACAGTTCATGAAAAACTGTTTTTT CASSWGTGTVHEKLFF
TRBJ1-2 NA TRBV2 13 TRBD1 TGTGCCAGTATGGGACAGGGGGCTGGTGGCTACACCTTC CASMGQGAGGYTF
TRBJ1-2 NA TRBV4-2 15 NA TGTGCCAGCAGCCAAGTGGGGCAGGAAGTGGCCGGCTACACCTTC CASSQVGQEVAGYTF
TRBJ1-2 NA TRBV5-8 12 TRBD1 TGTGCCAGCAGCCGGGACAGGGTTGGCTACACCTTC CASSRDRVGYTF
TRBJ2-7 NA TRBV19 16 NA TGTGCCAGTAGTATAGCCCTGGGGGGCATGACCTACGAGCAGTACTTC CASSIALGGMTYEQYF
TRBJ2-7 NA TRBV7-9 13 NA TGTGCCAGCAGCAACTCACAGCTATACGAGCAGTACTTC CASSNSQLYEQYF
TRBJ2-6 NA TRBV19 15 NA TGTGCCAGTAGTACTCGTAACTCTGGGGCCAACGTCCTGACTTTC CASSTRNSGANVLTF
TRBJ2-4 NA TRBV2 14 TRBD1 TGTGCCAGCACCGACAGGGTAGCCAAAAACATTCAGTACTTC CASTDRVAKNIQYF
TRBJ1-2 NA TRBV5-4 15 TRBD1 TGTGCCAGCAGCTTGGGGGACAGGGATAACTATGGCTACACCTTC CASSLGDRDNYGYTF
TRBJ1-3 NA TRBV27 15 NA TGTGCCAGCAGTCCCCTTGGGAGCTCTGGAAACACCATATATTTT CASSPLGSSGNTIYF